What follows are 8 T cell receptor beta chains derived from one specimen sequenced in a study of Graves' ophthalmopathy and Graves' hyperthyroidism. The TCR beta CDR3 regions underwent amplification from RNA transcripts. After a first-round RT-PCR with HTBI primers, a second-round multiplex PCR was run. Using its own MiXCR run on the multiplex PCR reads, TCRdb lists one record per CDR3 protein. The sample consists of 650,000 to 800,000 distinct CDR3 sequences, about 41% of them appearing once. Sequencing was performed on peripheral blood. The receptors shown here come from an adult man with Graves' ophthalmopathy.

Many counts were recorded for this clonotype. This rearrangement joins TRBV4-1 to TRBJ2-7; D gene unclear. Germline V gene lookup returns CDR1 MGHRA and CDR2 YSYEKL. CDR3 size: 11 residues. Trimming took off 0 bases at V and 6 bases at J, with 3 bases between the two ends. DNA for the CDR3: TGCGCCAGCAGCCAAGAGTTCGAGCAGTACTTC. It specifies CASSQEFEQYF.

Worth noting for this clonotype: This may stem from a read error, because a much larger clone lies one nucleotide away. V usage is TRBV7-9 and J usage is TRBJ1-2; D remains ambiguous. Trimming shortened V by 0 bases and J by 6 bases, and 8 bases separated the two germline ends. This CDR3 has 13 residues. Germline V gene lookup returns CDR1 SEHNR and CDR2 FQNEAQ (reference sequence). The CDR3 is CASSLALRDGYTF. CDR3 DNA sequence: TGTGCCAGCAGCTTAGCGCTCCGAGATGGCTACACCTTC.

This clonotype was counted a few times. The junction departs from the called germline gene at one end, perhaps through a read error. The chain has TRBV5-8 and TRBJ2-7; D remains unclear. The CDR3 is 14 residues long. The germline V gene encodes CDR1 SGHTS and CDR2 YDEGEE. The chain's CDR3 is CASSQDIGVYEQYF. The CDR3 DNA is TGCGCCAGCAGCCAAGATATTGGAGTCTACGAGCAGTACTTC.

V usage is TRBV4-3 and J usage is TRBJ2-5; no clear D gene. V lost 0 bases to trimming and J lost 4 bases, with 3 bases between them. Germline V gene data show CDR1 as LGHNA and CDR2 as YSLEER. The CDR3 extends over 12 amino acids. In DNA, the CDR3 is TGCGCCAGCAGCCAAGAGCTAGAGACCCAGTACTTC. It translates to CASSQELETQYF.

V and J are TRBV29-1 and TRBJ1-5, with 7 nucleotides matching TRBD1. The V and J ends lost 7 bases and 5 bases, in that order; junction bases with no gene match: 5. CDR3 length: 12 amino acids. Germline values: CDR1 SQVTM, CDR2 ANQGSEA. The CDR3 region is CSAYTGDQPQHF. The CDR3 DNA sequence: TGCAGCGCCTATACAGGGGATCAGCCCCAGCATTTT.

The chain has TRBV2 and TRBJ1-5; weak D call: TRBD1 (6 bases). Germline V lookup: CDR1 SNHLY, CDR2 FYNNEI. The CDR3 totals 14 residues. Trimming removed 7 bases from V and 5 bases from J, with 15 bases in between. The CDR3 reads CASNGGAADQPQHF. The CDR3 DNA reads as TGTGCCAGCAACGGGGGCGCGGCGGATCAGCCCCAGCATTTT.

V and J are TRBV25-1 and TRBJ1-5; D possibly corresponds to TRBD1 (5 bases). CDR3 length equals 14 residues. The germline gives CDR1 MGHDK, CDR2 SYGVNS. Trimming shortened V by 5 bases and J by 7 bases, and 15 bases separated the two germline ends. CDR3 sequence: CASSPISGIQPQHF. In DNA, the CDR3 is TGTGCCAGCAGTCCAATATCAGGGATCCAGCCCCAGCATTTT.

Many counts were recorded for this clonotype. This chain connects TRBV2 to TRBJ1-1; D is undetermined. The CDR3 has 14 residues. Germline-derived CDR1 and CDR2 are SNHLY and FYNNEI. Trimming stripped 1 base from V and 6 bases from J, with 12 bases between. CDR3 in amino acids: CASSEGPGRSEAFF. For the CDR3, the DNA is TGTGCCAGCAGTGAAGGTCCTGGACGATCTGAAGCTTTCTTT.